This T cell receptor beta chain was identified in a study of T cells in women clearing cervical HPV infection. Study as a whole: Control women cleared a single incident HPV16 infection within 12 months.

Whole-study results and caveats: Each sample's T-cell count was unknown, possibly confounding richness. Controls had more TRBV6-7 (approximately 0.16%) than cases (around 0.11%). Repertoire richness, not evenness, was significantly elevated in CIN3+ cases versus controls.

With respect to this clone: The antigen is unknown. The read ends 3 residues before the CDR3 terminus; that terminus is restored from the germline J gene.

The data were produced by immunoSEQ multiplex PCR, yet TCRdb's version contains in-frame clones alone and is incomplete. The specimen's table records 25,000 to 35,000 clones. The CDR3 is 15 amino acids. From germline, CDR1 is SEHNR and CDR2 FQNEAQ (reference sequence). Trimming took 4 bases from V and 3 from J, leaving 12 bases between them. This TCR derives from a woman between 18 and 70 years old with a cervical HPV16 infection that either progressed to CIN3+ or cleared (not recorded which). Sequenced material: blood buffy coat. This rearrangement joins TRBV7-9 to TRBJ2-2; D gene unclear. The CDR3 reads CASSSLRLHTGELFF. The covered CDR3 bases are TGTGCCAGCAGCTCTCTAAGACTTCACACCGGGGAG.